This T cell receptor beta chain originates from a study of early T cells in non-severe SARS-CoV-2 infection. Overall study: From unsorted whole blood, bulk RNA was sequenced, and the chains remained unpaired.

Individual cDNA molecules each received unique molecular identifiers attached to them. TCRdb processed the 5' RACE reads anew with MiXCR; each CDR3 protein has one entry. The sample shows about 56,000 distinct CDR3 sequences, over 13% of them seen only once. Trimming removed 0 bases from V and 2 bases from J, with 12 bases in between. The germline gives CDR1 SGHRS, CDR2 YFSETQ. The CDR3 is 15 amino acids. The sequence came from an adult who was a healthcare worker with PCR-confirmed SARS-CoV-2 infection or an uninfected control (not recorded which). The sequencing used whole blood, collected at baseline. The V and J genes are TRBV5-1 and TRBJ2-7; a weak D match, TRBD2 (5 bases). The CDR3 region is CASSLGLAPTYEQYF. The DNA of the CDR3 is TGCGCCAGCAGCTTGGGATTAGCGCCAACCTACGAGCAGTACTTC.